This TCR beta chain was found in a study of blood T cell repertoires in COVID-19. On the study more broadly: The United States, Italy and Spain were the sources of the acute and convalescent COVID-19 samples. From T cells, B-cell-depleted T cells, or PBMCs came the material, which was cDNA or gDNA.

Seattle patient enrollment occurred during active infection, with longitudinal follow-up thereafter. Methods used by the authors: For nucleated cells, counts were estimated from reference gene primer amplification. The method was immunoSEQ multiplex PCR; TCRdb's version includes in-frame clones alone and lacks a portion of them. V, J and clone size reflect that table, while D and trimming were determined from the DNA. The repertoire holds tens of thousands of clones, around nine tenths seen once, with under 6.5% in the top ten. The length of the CDR3 is 17 residues. CDR1 is SGHNT, CDR2 YYREEE, per germline (reference sequence). V shed 4 bases and J 5 bases; nucleotides not matched to a gene: 13.

This TCR came from an older woman with COVID-19, enrolled during active disease. The chain has TRBV5-4 and TRBJ2-5; 11 bases fit TRBD2. Sequenced sample: peripheral blood. DNA for the CDR3: TGTGCCAGCAGCCGAGATAGCGGGAGGGCCGGGTGGGAGACCCAGTACTTC. Translation: CASSRDSGRAGWETQYF.